What follows describes a single TCR beta chain. What it binds is unknown. The CDR3 totals 16 residues. The germline V gene has CDR1 SGDLS and CDR2 YYNGEE. Trimming removed 1 base at V and 0 bases at J, with 12 bases between. Data came from immunoSEQ multiplex PCR; TCRdb stores just in-frame clones and leaves some out. Seen here are some 76,000 clones, roughly 91% observed once, and the top ten hold about 8%. The sample comes from a study of graft-versus-host responses after intestinal transplantation. V usage is TRBV9 and J usage is TRBJ2-3; weak D call: TRBD2 (6 bases). The TCR comes from a human donor who was the organ donor for an intestinal transplant. This specimen was unstimulated CD8+ T cells sorted from spleen or lymph node cells, taken before transplant. In DNA form, the CDR3 reads TGTGCCAGCAGCGTATTACATAGCGGAAGCACAGATACGCAGTATTTT. Residues: CASSVLHSGSTDTQYF. The full variable domain, in which reference TRBV9 and TRBJ2-3 provide the parts outside the CDR3, is DSGVTQTPKHLITATGQRVTLRCSPRSGDLSVYWYQQSLDQGLQFLIQYYNGEERAKGNILERFSAQQFPDLHSELNLSSLELGDSALYFCASSVLHSGSTDTQYFGPGTRLTVL.